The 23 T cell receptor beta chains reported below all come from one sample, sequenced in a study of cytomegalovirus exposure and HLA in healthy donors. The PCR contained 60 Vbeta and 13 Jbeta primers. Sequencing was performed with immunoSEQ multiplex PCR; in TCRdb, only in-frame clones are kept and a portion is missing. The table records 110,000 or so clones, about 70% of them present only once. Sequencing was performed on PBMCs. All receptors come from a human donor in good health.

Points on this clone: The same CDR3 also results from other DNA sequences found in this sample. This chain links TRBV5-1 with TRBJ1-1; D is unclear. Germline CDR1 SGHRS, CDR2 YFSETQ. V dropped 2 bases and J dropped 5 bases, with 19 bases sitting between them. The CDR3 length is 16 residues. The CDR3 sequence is CASSLAGESSGTEAFF. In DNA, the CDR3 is TGCGCCAGCAGCTTAGCGGGCGAATCCTCGGGGACTGAAGCTTTCTTT.

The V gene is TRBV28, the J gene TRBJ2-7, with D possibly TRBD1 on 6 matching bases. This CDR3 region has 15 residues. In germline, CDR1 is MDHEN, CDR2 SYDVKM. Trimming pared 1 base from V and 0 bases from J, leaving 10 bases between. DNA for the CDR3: TGTGCCAGCAGTTTATATGGGGGCAGCTCCTACGAGCAGTACTTC. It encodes CASSLYGGSSYEQYF. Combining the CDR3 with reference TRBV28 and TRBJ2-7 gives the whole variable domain DVKVTQSSRYLVKRTGEKVFLECVQDMDHENMFWYRQDPGLGLRLIYFSYDVKMKEKGDIPEGYSVSREKKERFSLILESASTNQTSMYLCASSLYGGSSYEQYFGPGTRLTVT.

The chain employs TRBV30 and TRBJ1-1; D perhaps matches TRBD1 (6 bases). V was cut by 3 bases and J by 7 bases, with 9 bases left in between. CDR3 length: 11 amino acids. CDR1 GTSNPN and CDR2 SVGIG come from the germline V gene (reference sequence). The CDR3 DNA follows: TGTGCCTGGAGCAGGGGCTGTGAAGCTTTCTTT. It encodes CAWSRGCEAFF.

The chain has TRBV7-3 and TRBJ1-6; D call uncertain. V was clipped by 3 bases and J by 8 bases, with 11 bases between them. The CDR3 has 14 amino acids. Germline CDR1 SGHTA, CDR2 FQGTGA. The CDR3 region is CASSFTYGDSPLHF. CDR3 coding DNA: TGTGCCAGCAGCTTTACATACGGAGATTCACCCCTCCACTTT.

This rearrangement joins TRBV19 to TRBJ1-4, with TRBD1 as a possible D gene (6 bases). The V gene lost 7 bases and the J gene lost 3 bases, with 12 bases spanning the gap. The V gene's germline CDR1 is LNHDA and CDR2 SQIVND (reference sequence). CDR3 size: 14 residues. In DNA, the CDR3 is TGTGCCAGTACTAAAACAGGGTCTAATGAAAAACTGTTTTTT. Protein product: CASTKTGSNEKLFF.

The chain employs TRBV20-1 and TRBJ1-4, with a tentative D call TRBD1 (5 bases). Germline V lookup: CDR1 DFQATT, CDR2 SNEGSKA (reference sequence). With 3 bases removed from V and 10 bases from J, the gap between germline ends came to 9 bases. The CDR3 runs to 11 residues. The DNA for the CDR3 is TGCAGTGCTAGTCGCCAGGGAAAACTGTTTTTT. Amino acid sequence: CSASRQGKLFF.

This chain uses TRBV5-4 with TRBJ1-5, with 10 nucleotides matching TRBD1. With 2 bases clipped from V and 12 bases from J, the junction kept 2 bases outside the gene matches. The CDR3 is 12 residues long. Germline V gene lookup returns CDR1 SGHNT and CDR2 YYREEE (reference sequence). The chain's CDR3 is CASSFDRGHQHF. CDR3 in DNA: TGTGCCAGCAGCTTTGACAGGGGGCACCAGCATTTT.

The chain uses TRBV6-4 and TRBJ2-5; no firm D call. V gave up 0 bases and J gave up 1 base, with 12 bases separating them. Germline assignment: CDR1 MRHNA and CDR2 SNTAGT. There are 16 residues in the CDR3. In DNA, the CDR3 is TGTGCCAGCAGTGACTCTGTCTCTGGCGGCCAAGAGACCCAGTACTTC. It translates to CASSDSVSGGQETQYF.

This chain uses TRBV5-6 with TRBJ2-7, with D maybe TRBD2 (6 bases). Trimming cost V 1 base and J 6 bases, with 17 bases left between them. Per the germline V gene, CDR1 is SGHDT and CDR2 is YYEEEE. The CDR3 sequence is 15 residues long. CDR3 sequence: CASSLYLDGGAEQYF. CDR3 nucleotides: TGTGCCAGCAGCTTGTACCTGGACGGAGGGGCCGAGCAGTACTTC.

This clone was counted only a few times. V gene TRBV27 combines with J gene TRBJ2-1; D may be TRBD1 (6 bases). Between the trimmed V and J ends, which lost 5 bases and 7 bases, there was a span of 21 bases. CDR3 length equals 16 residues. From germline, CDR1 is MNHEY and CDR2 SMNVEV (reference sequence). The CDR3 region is CASSPGQPSQWNEQFF. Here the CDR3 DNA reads TGTGCCAGCAGTCCCGGACAGCCGAGCCAATGGAATGAGCAGTTCTTC.

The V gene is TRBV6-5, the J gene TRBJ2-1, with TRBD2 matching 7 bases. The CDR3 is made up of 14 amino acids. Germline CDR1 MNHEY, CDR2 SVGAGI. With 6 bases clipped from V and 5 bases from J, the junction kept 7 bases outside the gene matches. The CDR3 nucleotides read TGTGCCAGCAGGGCCGGGGGGACCGACAATGAGCAGTTCTTC. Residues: CASRAGGTDNEQFF.

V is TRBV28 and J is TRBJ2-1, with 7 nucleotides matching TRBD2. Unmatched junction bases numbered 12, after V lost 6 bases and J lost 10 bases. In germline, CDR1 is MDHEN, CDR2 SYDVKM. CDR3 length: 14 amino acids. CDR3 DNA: TGTGCCAGCAGATGGGCTAGCGGAACTACCGAGCAGTTCTTC. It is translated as CASRWASGTTEQFF.

The CDR3 is CASRGWDRPNYGYTF. Here the CDR3 DNA reads TGTGCCAGTCGTGGGTGGGACAGACCTAACTATGGCTACACCTTC. The J gene is TRBJ1-2, the V gene TRBV6-6; 7 positions agree with TRBD1. This CDR3 region has 15 residues. Per the germline V gene, CDR1 is MNHNY and CDR2 is SVGAGI (reference sequence). V lost 9 bases, J lost 0 bases, and 10 bases stayed unmatched.

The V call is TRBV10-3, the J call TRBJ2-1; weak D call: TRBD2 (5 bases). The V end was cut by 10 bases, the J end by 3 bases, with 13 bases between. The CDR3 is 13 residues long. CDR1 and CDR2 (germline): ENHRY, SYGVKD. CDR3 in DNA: TGTGCCACCCTCGAGGAGGTCTACAATGAGCAGTTCTTC. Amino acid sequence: CATLEEVYNEQFF.

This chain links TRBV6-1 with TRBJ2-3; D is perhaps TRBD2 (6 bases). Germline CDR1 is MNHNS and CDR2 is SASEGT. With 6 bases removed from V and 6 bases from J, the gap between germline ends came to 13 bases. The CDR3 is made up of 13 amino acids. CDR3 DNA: TGTGCCAGCAGGTTACTAGCCCCCGATACGCAGTATTTT. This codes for CASRLLAPDTQYF.

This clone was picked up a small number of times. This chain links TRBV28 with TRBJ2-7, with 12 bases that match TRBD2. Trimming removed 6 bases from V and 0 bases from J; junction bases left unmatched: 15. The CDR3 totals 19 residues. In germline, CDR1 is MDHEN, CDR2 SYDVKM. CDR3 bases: TGTGCCAGCAGGAGCGCAGTCCCGGGACTAGCGGGTATCTCCTACGAGCAGTACTTC. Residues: CASRSAVPGLAGISYEQYF.

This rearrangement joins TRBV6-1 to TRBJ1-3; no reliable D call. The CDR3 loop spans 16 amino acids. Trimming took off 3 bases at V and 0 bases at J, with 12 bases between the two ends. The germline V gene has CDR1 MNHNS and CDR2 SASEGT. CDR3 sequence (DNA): TGTGCCAGCAGTGACGGTCCTCCCGTCTCTGGAAACACCATATATTTT. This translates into CASSDGPPVSGNTIYF.

CDR3: CASSVTVVRSYTF. Here the CDR3 DNA reads TGTGCCAGTAGTGTGACAGTCGTGAGGAGCTACACCTTC. The chain combines TRBV19 with TRBJ1-2, with TRBD1 as a possible D gene (5 bases). From germline, CDR1 is LNHDA and CDR2 SQIVND (reference sequence). The CDR3 runs to 13 residues. Trimming took off 5 bases at V and 9 bases at J, with 16 bases between the two ends.

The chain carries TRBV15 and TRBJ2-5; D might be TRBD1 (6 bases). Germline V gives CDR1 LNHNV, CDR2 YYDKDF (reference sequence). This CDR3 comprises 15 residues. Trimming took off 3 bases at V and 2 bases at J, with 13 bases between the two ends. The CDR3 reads CATSSFQDRQETQYF. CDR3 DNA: TGTGCCACCAGCAGCTTTCAGGACAGACAAGAGACCCAGTACTTC.

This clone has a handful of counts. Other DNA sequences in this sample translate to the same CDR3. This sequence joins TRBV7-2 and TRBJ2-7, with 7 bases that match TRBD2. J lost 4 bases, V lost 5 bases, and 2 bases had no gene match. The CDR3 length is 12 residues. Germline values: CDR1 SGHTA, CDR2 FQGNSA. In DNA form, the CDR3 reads TGTGCCAGCAGCCCCGGGGGGTACGAGCAGTACTTC. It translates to CASSPGGYEQYF.

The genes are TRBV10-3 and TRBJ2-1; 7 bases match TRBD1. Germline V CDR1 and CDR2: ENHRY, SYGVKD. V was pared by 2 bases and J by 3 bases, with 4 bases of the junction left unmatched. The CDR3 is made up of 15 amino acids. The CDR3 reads CAISEDRVLYNEQFF. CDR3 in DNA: TGTGCCATCAGTGAGGACAGGGTGCTCTACAATGAGCAGTTCTTC.

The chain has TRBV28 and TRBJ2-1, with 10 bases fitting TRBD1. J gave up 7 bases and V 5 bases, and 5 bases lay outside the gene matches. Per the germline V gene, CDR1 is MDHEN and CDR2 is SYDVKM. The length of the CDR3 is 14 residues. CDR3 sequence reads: CASSQRTGGNEQFF. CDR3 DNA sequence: TGTGCCAGCAGTCAAAGGACAGGGGGTAATGAGCAGTTCTTC.

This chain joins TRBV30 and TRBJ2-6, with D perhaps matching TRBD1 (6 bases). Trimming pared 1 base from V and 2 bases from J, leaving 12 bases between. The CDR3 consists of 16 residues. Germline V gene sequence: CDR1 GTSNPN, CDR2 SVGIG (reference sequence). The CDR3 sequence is CAWSGAGDTGANVLTF. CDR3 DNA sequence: TGTGCCTGGAGTGGGGCAGGGGATACTGGGGCCAACGTCCTGACTTTC.